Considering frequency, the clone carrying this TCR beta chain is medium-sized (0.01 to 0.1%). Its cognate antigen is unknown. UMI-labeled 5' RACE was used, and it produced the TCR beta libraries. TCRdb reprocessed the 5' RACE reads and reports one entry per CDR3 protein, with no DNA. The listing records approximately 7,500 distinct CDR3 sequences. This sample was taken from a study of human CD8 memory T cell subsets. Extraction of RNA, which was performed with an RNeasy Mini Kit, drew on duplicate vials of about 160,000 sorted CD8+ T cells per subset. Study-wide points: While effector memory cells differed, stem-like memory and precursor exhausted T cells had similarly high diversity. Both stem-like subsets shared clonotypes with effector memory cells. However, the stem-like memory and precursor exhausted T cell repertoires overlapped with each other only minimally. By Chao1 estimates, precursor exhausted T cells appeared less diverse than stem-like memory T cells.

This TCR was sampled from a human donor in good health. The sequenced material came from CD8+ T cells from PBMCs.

The CDR3 protein is CASSLGGPYEQYF. This chain uses TRBV5-1 with TRBJ2-7. Germline assignment: CDR1 SGHRS and CDR2 YFSETQ. The CDR3 sequence is 13 residues long.